These 20 T cell receptor beta chains share one sample of origin, sequenced in a study of beta chain features in type 1 diabetes. The sequenced template was cDNA made from the entire isolated RNA. Clones were sequenced by immunoSEQ multiplex PCR, and TCRdb holds only the in-frame ones, with some missing. The data contain 350,000 or so clones, about 19% of them seen just once; the ten biggest clones take up 0.044%. Sequenced input: naive CD4+ T cells from blood. Receptor source: a young woman in good health.

This clone was found a few times. The rearrangement joins TRBV6-5 to TRBJ2-1, with 8 bases aligning to TRBD1. The V segment lost 6 bases and the J segment 6 bases; nucleotides outside the gene matches: 10. The germline gives CDR1 MNHEY, CDR2 SVGAGI. There are 15 residues in the CDR3. Written as DNA, the CDR3 is TGTGCCAGCAGAGGGGACAGGTCGGTCCTCAATGAGCAGTTCTTC. Its protein product is CASRGDRSVLNEQFF.

This clone came up a few times. The rearrangement links TRBV25-1 to TRBJ1-2; 9 positions match TRBD1. CDR3 size: 12 residues. V dropped 7 bases and J dropped 6; count of bases not matched to a gene: 3. Germline values: CDR1 MGHDK, CDR2 SYGVNS. The CDR3 is CASTGTGNGYTF. Here the CDR3 DNA reads TGTGCCAGCACCGGGACAGGGAATGGCTACACCTTC.

V and J are TRBV7-2 and TRBJ2-2; 8 nucleotides line up with TRBD2. There are 15 residues in the CDR3. The V segment lost 0 bases and the J segment 4 bases; nucleotides outside the gene matches: 1. Looked up from germline, CDR1 is SGHTA and CDR2 is FQGNSA. The CDR3 is CASSLASGITGELFF. The CDR3 coding sequence is TGTGCCAGCAGCTTAGCTAGCGGGATCACCGGGGAGCTGTTTTTT.

CDR3 bases: TGTGCCAGCAGCCAAGCGGAGTCCTACGAGCAGTACTTC. Translated, it gives CASSQAESYEQYF. V is TRBV4-2 and J is TRBJ2-7; D not resolved. This CDR3 region has 13 residues. Looked up from germline, CDR1 is LGHNA and CDR2 is YNFKEQ. V lost 1 base to trimming and J lost 1 base, with 5 bases between them.

This sequence joins TRBV5-6 and TRBJ1-4; 7 bases match TRBD1. The CDR3 extends over 14 amino acids. Looked up from germline, CDR1 is SGHDT and CDR2 is YYEEEE. J gave up 1 base and V 5 bases, and 2 bases lay outside the gene matches. The CDR3: CASRTGLTNEKLFF. CDR3 sequence (DNA): TGTGCCAGCAGGACAGGGCTAACTAATGAAAAACTGTTTTTT.

This clone was picked up a small number of times. V and J are TRBV6-1 and TRBJ2-1, with 14 bases fitting TRBD2. V lost 11 bases and J lost 9; bases outside the gene matches: 6. The V gene's germline CDR1 is MNHNS and CDR2 SASEGT. This CDR3 is 13 amino acids long. The CDR3 DNA sequence: TGTGCCCGGGGTGGACTAGCGGGAGGTGAGCAGTTCTTC. It specifies CARGGLAGGEQFF.

This clone was counted between two and nine times. At the DNA level, this CDR3 is encoded by other sequences in the same sample as well. V and J are TRBV2 and TRBJ2-5, with D possibly being TRBD2 (6 bases). The CDR3 is 11 amino acids. The V end lost 6 bases, the J end lost 4 bases, and 6 bases lay between the germline ends. CDR1 SNHLY and CDR2 FYNNEI come from the germline V gene. The CDR3 reads CASSGGETQYF. DNA of the CDR3: TGTGCCAGCAGCGGGGGAGAGACCCAGTACTTC.

V usage is TRBV19 and J usage is TRBJ2-1; the match to TRBD1 covers 9 bases. The J segment lost 9 bases and the V segment lost 7 bases, leaving 10 bases of the junction unmatched. In germline, CDR1 is LNHDA, CDR2 SQIVND (reference sequence). The CDR3 is 14 amino acids. CDR3: CASTDRGSLSEQFF. DNA of the CDR3: TGTGCCAGTACTGACAGGGGGTCGCTGAGTGAGCAGTTCTTC.

The V and J genes are TRBV9 and TRBJ1-2; 8 bases are shared with TRBD1. J gave up 6 bases and V 1 base, and 8 bases lay outside the gene matches. Germline CDR1 reads SGDLS; CDR2 reads YYNGEE. This CDR3 is 15 amino acids long. In DNA form, the CDR3 reads TGTGCCAGCAGCGTACAGGGGGCGCGTCTCGATGGCTACACCTTC. Translating gives CASSVQGARLDGYTF. Using reference TRBV9 and TRBJ1-2 for the parts outside the CDR3, the full variable domain is DSGVTQTPKHLITATGQRVTLRCSPRSGDLSVYWYQQSLDQGLQFLIQYYNGEERAKGNILERFSAQQFPDLHSELNLSSLELGDSALYFCASSVQGARLDGYTFGSGTRLTVV.

This clone was counted a few times. The rearrangement joins TRBV9 to TRBJ2-5; 9 nucleotides agree with TRBD2. The CDR3 is 15 residues long. The germline V gene has CDR1 SGDLS and CDR2 YYNGEE. The V segment lost 4 bases and the J segment 2 bases; nucleotides outside the gene matches: 6. CDR3 nucleotide sequence: TGTGCCAGCAGCTTTAGCGGGGGTTGGCAAGAGACCCAGTACTTC. It codes for CASSFSGGWQETQYF. The variable domain in full, completed from reference TRBV9 and TRBJ2-5, reads DSGVTQTPKHLITATGQRVTLRCSPRSGDLSVYWYQQSLDQGLQFLIQYYNGEERAKGNILERFSAQQFPDLHSELNLSSLELGDSALYFCASSFSGGWQETQYFGPGTRLLVL.

In this sample, this clone turned up a few times. This chain links TRBV9 with TRBJ2-7; D may be TRBD2 (6 bases). Between the trimmed V and J ends, which lost 0 bases and 5 bases, there was a span of 12 bases. Germline values: CDR1 SGDLS, CDR2 YYNGEE. This CDR3 comprises 14 residues. DNA of the CDR3: TGTGCCAGCAGCGTAGCCCCGGGAGCCAACGAGCAGTACTTC. Its protein product is CASSVAPGANEQYF.

This clone was detected only a few times. Within the sample, other DNA sequences also encode this same CDR3. V and J are TRBV19 and TRBJ2-2; 7 nucleotides align to TRBD1. The junction had 5 bases not matched to a gene; V was cut back by 7 bases and J by 0 bases. The germline gives CDR1 LNHDA, CDR2 SQIVND (reference sequence). This CDR3 comprises 15 residues. CDR3 in amino acids: CASNPQGANTGELFF. In nucleotides, the CDR3 is TGTGCCAGTAACCCTCAGGGGGCGAACACCGGGGAGCTGTTTTTT.

The chain combines TRBV7-9 with TRBJ1-2; a possible D gene is TRBD1 (5 bases). From germline, CDR1 is SEHNR and CDR2 FQNEAQ (reference sequence). CDR3 length equals 15 residues. V dropped 2 bases and J dropped 2 bases, with 12 bases sitting between them. In nucleotides, the CDR3 is TGTGCCAGCAGCTTATCGCGGGGGACGAACTATGGCTACACCTTC. This encodes CASSLSRGTNYGYTF.

The chain couples TRBV21-1 to TRBJ2-1; TRBD2 reflects the table's D call only, with no check against the DNA. TRBV21-1 is assigned pseudogene status. CDR3 size: 9 residues. CDR3: CASRRVEFF. The CDR3 DNA reads as TGTGCCAGCAGGAGGGTCGAGTTCTTC.

This clone occurred a few times. This chain's CDR3 is CASSTGGANTGELFF. DNA of the CDR3: TGTGCCAGCAGCACAGGGGGCGCGAACACCGGGGAGCTGTTTTTT. The chain couples TRBV4-2 to TRBJ2-2, with 9 bases that match TRBD1. Germline CDR1 is LGHNA and CDR2 is YNFKEQ. The length of the CDR3 is 15 residues. V dropped 5 bases and J dropped 0; count of bases not matched to a gene: 1.

This clone was seen more than once but under ten times. This chain uses TRBV25-1 with TRBJ2-7, with D hard to call. Germline loops: CDR1 MGHDK, CDR2 SYGVNS. Trimming removed 3 bases at V and 0 bases at J, with 3 bases between. The CDR3 runs to 12 residues. CDR3 nucleotides: TGTGCCAGCAGTGACTACTCCTACGAGCAGTACTTC. This codes for CASSDYSYEQYF.

This clone was counted between two and nine times. J is TRBJ2-3 and V is TRBV30; a possible D gene is TRBD2 (6 bases). Trimming pared 2 bases from V and 6 bases from J, leaving 18 bases between. Germline V gene sequence: CDR1 GTSNPN, CDR2 SVGIG (reference sequence). The CDR3 totals 15 residues. The CDR3 nucleotides read TGTGCCTGGAGTCCTCCGGGACTGCTAGGGGATACGCAGTATTTT. Protein sequence: CAWSPPGLLGDTQYF.

This clone was seen a handful of times. This chain uses TRBV5-1 with TRBJ1-1, with unresolved D. The CDR3 has 15 amino acids. The germline V gene has CDR1 SGHRS and CDR2 YFSETQ. Trimming cost V 3 bases and J 1 base, with 13 bases left between them. The CDR3 spells CASSSVRSTNTEAFF. Written as DNA, the CDR3 is TGCGCCAGCAGCTCGGTGCGGTCAACGAACACTGAAGCTTTCTTT. Using reference TRBV5-1 and TRBJ1-1 for the parts outside the CDR3, the full variable domain is KAGVTQTPRYLIKTRGQQVTLSCSPISGHRSVSWYQQTPGQGLQFLFEYFSETQRNKGNFPGRFSGRQFSNSRSEMNVSTLELGDSALYLCASSSVRSTNTEAFFGQGTRLTVV.

This clone was recorded a few times. Other DNA sequences in this specimen translate into the identical CDR3. V gene TRBV30 combines with J gene TRBJ1-1, with 7 positions matching TRBD1. CDR1 is GTSNPN and CDR2 is SVGIG in the germline V gene (reference sequence). V shed 4 bases, J shed 0 bases, and the junction held 2 bases outside the gene matches. The length of the CDR3 is 13 residues. CDR3 DNA: TGTGCCTGGAACAGGGGAATGAACACTGAAGCTTTCTTT. It specifies CAWNRGMNTEAFF. Full variable domain (missing parts from reference TRBV30 and TRBJ1-1): SQTIHQWPATLVQPVGSPLSLECTVEGTSNPNLYWYRQAAGRGLQLLFYSVGIGQISSEVPQNLSASRPQDRQFILSSKKLLLSDSGFYLCAWNRGMNTEAFFGQGTRLTVV.

This clone occurred a few times. The chain recombines TRBV4-2 with TRBJ2-7, with D maybe TRBD2 (6 bases). The V end was cut by 6 bases, the J end by 5 bases, with 17 bases between. Germline CDR1 and CDR2: LGHNA and YNFKEQ. The CDR3 loop spans 14 amino acids. CDR3 amino acids: CASSLTPSEDEQYF. CDR3 sequence (DNA): TGTGCCAGCAGTCTTACGCCTAGCGAGGACGAGCAGTACTTC.